These 2 T cell receptor beta chains came from one sample sequenced in a study of coeliac disease. The repertoire was sequenced with immunoSEQ multiplex PCR; TCRdb's copy has only in-frame clones and lacks some. The profile shows 8,500 to 10,000 clones, 67% of them singletons. Sequencing was carried out using lamina propria lymphocytes from the gut. The receptors were gathered from an older woman with celiac disease.

The chain has TRBV10-3 and TRBJ2-6; D uncertain. The CDR3 has 15 residues. With 0 bases removed from V and 0 bases from J, the gap between germline ends came to 3 bases. Germline-derived CDR1 and CDR2 are ENHRY and SYGVKD. The CDR3 reads CAISESASGANVLTF. CDR3 coding DNA: TGTGCCATCAGTGAGTCAGCCTCTGGGGCCAACGTCCTGACTTTC.

The genes are TRBV20-1 and TRBJ2-1; TRBD2 matches 7 bases. In germline, CDR1 is DFQATT, CDR2 SNEGSKA (reference sequence). Trimming at V came to 5 bases and at J to 14 bases, leaving 6 bases not matched to a gene. This CDR3 region has 10 residues. DNA of the CDR3: TGCAGTGCTCCCCGGGAGGTTGAGTTCTTC. Amino acids: CSAPREVEFF.